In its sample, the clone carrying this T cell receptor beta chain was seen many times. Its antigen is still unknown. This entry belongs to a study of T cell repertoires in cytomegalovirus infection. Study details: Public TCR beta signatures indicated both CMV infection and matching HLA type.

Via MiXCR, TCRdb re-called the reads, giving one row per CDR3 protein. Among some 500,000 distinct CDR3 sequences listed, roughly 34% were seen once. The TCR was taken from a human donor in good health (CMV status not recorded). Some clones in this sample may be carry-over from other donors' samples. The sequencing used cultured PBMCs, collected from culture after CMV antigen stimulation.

CDR3 in amino acids: CASSEGARGRTEAFF. CDR3 DNA: TGTGCCAGCAGCGAAGGGGCCAGGGGTCGAACTGAAGCTTTCTTT. The chain recombines TRBV12-3 or TRBV12-4 with TRBJ1-1, with TRBD1 as a possible D gene (6 bases). With 6 bases removed from V and 5 bases from J, the gap between germline ends came to 19 bases. CDR3 size: 15 residues.